The rows below give T cell receptor beta chains drawn from one sample of a study of blood T cell repertoires in COVID-19. Libraries were prepared by immunoSEQ multiplex PCR; TCRdb keeps only in-frame clonotypes and omits some of them. The sample consists of 110,000 to 150,000 clones, roughly 91% of them appearing once. Source material: peripheral blood. These receptors all stem from a man in his 60s with active or convalescent COVID-19. The CDR3 runs from the conserved cysteine through the conserved F or W. The D gene is left open where the match is weak. Where a row states a size, it is once, few, many or the class of an expanded clone; other rows omit it.

v_call,j_call,clone_size,d_call,cdr3_nt,cdr3_aa
TRBV7-9,TRBJ1-4,NA,TRBD1,TGTGCCAGCAGCTTACAGGGGGCAGGGACTAATGAAAAACTGTTTTTT,CASSLQGAGTNEKLFF
TRBV10-3,TRBJ2-7,NA,NA,TGTGCCATCAGGACCGGCCCGGGCTCCTACGAGCAGTACTTC,CAIRTGPGSYEQYF
TRBV4-3,TRBJ1-5,NA,NA,TGCGCCAGCAGCCAAGATTACGAGAGGCCCCAGCATTTT,CASSQDYERPQHF
TRBV6-2/TRBV6-3,TRBJ1-4,NA,NA,TGTGCCAGCAGTTACTCGATCAGGGCAACTAATGAAAAACTGTTTTTT,CASSYSIRATNEKLFF
TRBV11-2,TRBJ2-1,NA,TRBD2,TGTGCCAGCATCCTCACTCGCGGGAGGGTTAATGAGCAGTTCTTC,CASILTRGRVNEQFF
TRBV6-2/TRBV6-3,TRBJ2-1,NA,TRBD2,TGTGCCAGCAGTTACGGGACCGGGACTAGCAGGAATGAGCAGTTCTTC,CASSYGTGTSRNEQFF
TRBV28,TRBJ1-2,NA,TRBD1,TGTGCCAGCAGTTCCCGGGACAGCTATGGCTACACCTTC,CASSSRDSYGYTF
TRBV7-6,TRBJ2-7,NA,TRBD2,TGTGCCAGCAGCCCCCGGGTAGCGGGAGGGCGGACCTACGAGCAGTACTTC,CASSPRVAGGRTYEQYF
TRBV2,TRBJ1-1,NA,NA,TGTGCCAGCAGTGAAGCCTTATGGGGGGGCACTGAAGCTTTCTTT,CASSEALWGGTEAFF
TRBV11-3,TRBJ1-1,few,NA,TGTGCCAGCAGCTTAAGGGGTACGGGCACTGAAGCTTTCTTT,CASSLRGTGTEAFF
TRBV19,TRBJ1-2,NA,TRBD1,TGTGCCAGTAGTTTTTCGACAGGGCCCTATGGCTACACCTTC,CASSFSTGPYGYTF
TRBV15,TRBJ2-5,NA,NA,TGTGCCACCAGCAAGGGCCGGGGGGAGACCCAGTACTTC,CATSKGRGETQYF
TRBV28,TRBJ2-7,NA,NA,TGTGCCACCACCGGGTTCTACGAGCAGTACTTC,CATTGFYEQYF
TRBV2,TRBJ2-7,NA,TRBD2,TGTGCCAGCAGTGAGCAGCGGGAGGGAGAGCAGTACTTC,CASSEQREGEQYF
TRBV3-1/TRBV3-2,TRBJ2-4,few,TRBD2,TGTGCCAGCAGCCAACCTGGGACTAGCGGTTTCAAAAACATTCAGTACTTC,CASSQPGTSGFKNIQYF
TRBV7-3,TRBJ1-1,NA,TRBD1,TGTGCCAGCAGCCCGGGACAGGTCATGAACACTGAAGCTTTCTTT,CASSPGQVMNTEAFF
TRBV5-1,TRBJ1-4,NA,TRBD1,TGCGCCAGCAGCTTGATGACAGGGAGCTCGACTGCAAAACTGTTTTTT,CASSLMTGSSTAKLFF
TRBV5-4,TRBJ2-1,NA,NA,TGTGCCAGCAGCTTGCCCTGGGCAGGTGGCAATGAGCAGTTCTTC,CASSLPWAGGNEQFF
TRBV4-2,TRBJ1-2,NA,TRBD1,TGTGCCAGCAGCCAAGAACCAGGACAGGGGGCCGGTGGCTACACCTTC,CASSQEPGQGAGGYTF
TRBV2,TRBJ2-5,NA,TRBD2,TGTGCCAGCAGTGTAGGTCTAGCGGGGGCTCAAGGGGAGACCCAGTACTTC,CASSVGLAGAQGETQYF
TRBV4-1,TRBJ2-7,NA,NA,TGCGCCAGCAGCCAAGAGGAGGGGTTCTACGAGCAGTACTTC,CASSQEEGFYEQYF
TRBV5-4,TRBJ1-6,NA,TRBD1,TGTGCCAGCAGCTTGGCCCGGGACAGGGTTTCACCCCTCCACTTT,CASSLARDRVSPLHF
TRBV3-1/TRBV3-2,TRBJ2-5,NA,TRBD1,TGTGCCAGCAGCGGAACAGGGGGAGGTAGGGAGACCCAGTACTTC,CASSGTGGGRETQYF
TRBV13,TRBJ1-2,NA,NA,TGTGCCAGCAGCTTAACAGGGAGCTATGGCTACACCTTC,CASSLTGSYGYTF
TRBV3-1/TRBV3-2,TRBJ2-3,NA,TRBD2,TGTGCCAGCAGCCAAGGGGGGCTAGCGGGAGGACGGACAGATACGCAGTATTTT,CASSQGGLAGGRTDTQYF
TRBV28,TRBJ2-7,NA,NA,TGTGCCAGCAGTACCCCGACTACGAGACTACTGTACTTC,CASSTPTTRLLYF
TRBV9,TRBJ2-2,few,NA,TGTGCCAGCAGCAGACTCGTCAACACCGGGGAGCTGTTTTTT,CASSRLVNTGELFF
TRBV19,TRBJ1-1,NA,TRBD1,TGTGCCAGCCGCGGACAGGTCTCAGCTTTCTTT,CASRGQVSAFF
TRBV4-1,TRBJ1-5,NA,NA,TGCGCCAGCAGCCGGGCCGAACCTAATCAGCCCCAGCATTTT,CASSRAEPNQPQHF
TRBV5-6,TRBJ1-4,few,NA,TGTGCCAGCAGCTTGGGGCTAGGGGTAGGGGAAAAACTGTTTTTT,CASSLGLGVGEKLFF
TRBV6-6,TRBJ1-3,NA,NA,TGTGCCACCGTACTTGGAAACACCATATATTTT,CATVLGNTIYF
TRBV2,TRBJ2-5,NA,NA,TGTGCCAGCAGTGAGCTAGGGGGAGAGACCCAGTACTTC,CASSELGGETQYF
TRBV18,TRBJ1-1,NA,NA,TGTGCCAGCTCCCCCAACAGGGACACTGAAGCTTTCTTT,CASSPNRDTEAFF